This is a list of T cell receptor beta chains from one sample in a study of blood T cell repertoires in COVID-19. Sequencing used immunoSEQ multiplex PCR; TCRdb keeps in-frame clones, though not all of them. The sample lists under 250,000 clones; around 82% were seen once. Sequencing was performed on PBMCs or T cells enriched from blood (not recorded which). The receptors were sampled from a woman aged 50 to 65 who had been exposed to COVID-19. Each CDR3 is given with its conserved first and last residue. D genes are given only for firm matches. Where a row states a size, it is once, few, many or the class of an expanded clone; other rows omit it.

d_call	v_call	j_call	clone_size	cdr3_nt	cdr3_aa
NA	TRBV5-4	TRBJ2-3	NA	TGTGCCAGCAGCACAACAGCCAGCACAGATACGCAGTATTTT	CASSTTASTDTQYF
NA	TRBV7-3	TRBJ2-1	NA	TGTGCCAGCAGCTTAACAGGACAGAGACCCAATGAGCAGTTCTTC	CASSLTGQRPNEQFF
NA	TRBV5-1	TRBJ1-3	NA	TGCGCCAGCAGCGCCTCAGGGTCTGGAAACACCATATATTTT	CASSASGSGNTIYF
NA	TRBV4-2	TRBJ2-3	NA	TGTGCCAGCAGCCAAGAGGGGGCTAGCGGCAGCACAGATACGCAGTATTTT	CASSQEGASGSTDTQYF
TRBD1	TRBV12-3/TRBV12-4	TRBJ2-1	NA	TGTGCCAGCAGTTCCGGACAGGGGTCGCAGTTCTTC	CASSSGQGSQFF
NA	TRBV5-1	TRBJ2-5	NA	TGCGCCAGCAGCCCAACAGGGATCGGGGCCCAGTACTTC	CASSPTGIGAQYF
NA	TRBV11-2	TRBJ1-1	NA	TGTGCCAGCAGCTTGGGGGCGGGTATCCCCCACACTGAAGCTTTCTTT	CASSLGAGIPHTEAFF
TRBD1	TRBV10-3	TRBJ2-1	few	TGTGCCATCACGAAAGGAGTGGGACAGGGGGATAGAGGGGGTGAGCAGTTCTTC	CAITKGVGQGDRGGEQFF
NA	TRBV6-1	TRBJ1-2	NA	TGTGCCAGCAGTGAAGCGCATGTGGGCAGTCCTTTCTATGGCTACACCTTC	CASSEAHVGSPFYGYTF
NA	TRBV10-3	TRBJ2-3	NA	TGTGCCATCAGAGGCGACGGGGGGCTCACAGATACGCAGTATTTT	CAIRGDGGLTDTQYF